Shown below are 27 T cell receptor beta chains from a single sample sequenced in a study of blood T cell repertoires in COVID-19. Clones were sequenced by immunoSEQ multiplex PCR, and TCRdb holds only the in-frame ones, with some missing. The data contain approximately 240,000 clones, 75% to 90% of them seen just once; the ten biggest clones take up 2.5% to 3.5%. Sequenced input: peripheral blood. The receptors derive from a woman under 40 who had recovered from COVID-19.

V gene TRBV5-1 combines with J gene TRBJ2-1, with 8 bases lining up with TRBD1. This CDR3 is built from 18 residues. Germline CDR1 and CDR2: SGHRS and YFSETQ. J gave up 7 bases and V 0 bases, and 15 bases lay outside the gene matches. The CDR3: CASSLAILGQGLRNEQFF. CDR3 coding DNA: TGCGCCAGCAGCTTGGCCATTTTAGGACAGGGCCTTAGGAATGAGCAGTTCTTC.

The chain carries TRBV5-4 and TRBJ2-3, with D tentatively TRBD2 (6 bases). Trimming removed 4 bases from V and 6 bases from J, with 18 bases in between. Looked up from germline, CDR1 is SGHNT and CDR2 is YYREEE (reference sequence). The CDR3 extends over 15 amino acids. The CDR3 DNA reads as TGTGCCAGCAGCGTCCCAGGGTCAGGGAGGGATACGCAGTATTTT. This codes for CASSVPGSGRDTQYF.

The chain joins TRBV18 to TRBJ1-1, with D tentatively TRBD1 (6 bases). The V end was cut by 1 base, the J end by 7 bases, with 10 bases between. CDR1 and CDR2 (germline): KGHSH, LQKENI. This CDR3 is built from 13 residues. The CDR3 sequence is CASSPRGGGEAFF. CDR3 coding DNA: TGTGCCAGCTCACCACGAGGGGGGGGTGAAGCTTTCTTT.

The V gene is TRBV4-2, the J gene TRBJ2-3, with D possibly being TRBD2 (6 bases). The germline V gene has CDR1 LGHNA and CDR2 YNFKEQ. The CDR3 is 18 amino acids. With 0 bases removed from V and 0 bases from J, the gap between germline ends came to 16 bases. The CDR3 here is CASSQDSLAGSSTDTQYF. The CDR3 DNA reads TGTGCCAGCAGCCAAGATAGTTTGGCGGGGTCTAGCACAGATACGCAGTATTTT.

This clone was counted only a few times. CDR3 sequence (DNA): TGCGCCAGCAGCCAGGGCAGGTCTAGCGGGGGCGATTCTCAAGAGACCCAGTACTTC. It specifies CASSQGRSSGGDSQETQYF. The chain uses TRBV4-3 and TRBJ2-5; 10 nucleotides align to TRBD2. V shed 3 bases and J 2 bases; nucleotides not matched to a gene: 15. The CDR3 spans 19 residues. CDR1 and CDR2 from the germline V gene are LGHNA and YSLEER.

The chain employs TRBV6-2 or TRBV6-3 and TRBJ2-7, with D unresolved. Trimming took 2 bases from V and 4 from J, leaving 9 bases between them. Germline CDR1 and CDR2: MNHEY and SVGEGT. CDR3 size: 13 residues. CDR3 sequence: CASSYGPFYEQYF. Here the CDR3 DNA reads TGTGCCAGCAGTTACGGGCCCTTTTACGAGCAGTACTTC.

The DNA for the CDR3 is TGTGCCAGTAGTAGAAGGACAGAGGCCTACGAGCAGTACTTC. This translates into CASSRRTEAYEQYF. The chain employs TRBV19 and TRBJ2-7, with D perhaps TRBD1 (6 bases). V shed 4 bases and J shed 2 bases, with 12 bases lying between them. This CDR3 has 14 residues. Germline V lookup: CDR1 LNHDA, CDR2 SQIVND (reference sequence).

The rearrangement joins TRBV5-8 to TRBJ2-3; D gene unclear. Germline values: CDR1 SGHTS, CDR2 YDEGEE. V lost 1 base and J lost 5, with 14 bases in between. This CDR3 has 15 residues. The CDR3 DNA reads TGTGCCAGCAGCTTGTTTATCCCCGTCAGAGATACGCAGTATTTT. Its translation: CASSLFIPVRDTQYF.

The chain has TRBV4-1 and TRBJ2-1, with D tentatively TRBD1 (5 bases). CDR3 length: 15 residues. CDR1 and CDR2 (germline): MGHRA, YSYEKL. Trimming pared 0 bases from V and 4 bases from J, leaving 10 bases between. CDR3 loop: CASSQEAGPYNEQFF. The CDR3 DNA is TGCGCCAGCAGCCAAGAGGCAGGGCCATACAATGAGCAGTTCTTC.

This chain connects TRBV27 to TRBJ1-2; the D gene is possibly TRBD1 (6 bases). CDR1 is MNHEY, CDR2 SMNVEV, per germline (reference sequence). The length of the CDR3 is 13 residues. Between the trimmed V and J ends, which lost 5 bases and 4 bases, there was a span of 11 bases. In nucleotides, the CDR3 is TGTGCCAGCAGTGTACAACAGGGCTATGGCTACACCTTC. Translating it yields CASSVQQGYGYTF.

This chain joins TRBV28 and TRBJ2-1; 8 bases are a match to TRBD1. With 5 bases clipped from V and 2 bases from J, the junction kept 5 bases outside the gene matches. The germline V gene has CDR1 MDHEN and CDR2 SYDVKM. CDR3 length: 15 residues. The CDR3 DNA reads TGTGCCAGCAGTCAGGACAGGGAGACCTACAATGAGCAGTTCTTC. It yields the protein CASSQDRETYNEQFF.

Only one count was recorded for this clone. The chain carries TRBV6-1 and TRBJ2-2; 11 bases are a match to TRBD1. J was trimmed by 5 bases and V by 4 bases; bases with no gene match: 6. This CDR3 comprises 16 residues. Per the germline V gene, CDR1 is MNHNS and CDR2 is SASEGT. This CDR3 is CASSGDRGDLTGELFF. DNA for the CDR3: TGTGCCAGCAGTGGGGACAGGGGGGACTTGACCGGGGAGCTGTTTTTT.

The chain combines TRBV7-2 with TRBJ2-7; D not certain. Germline values: CDR1 SGHTA, CDR2 FQGNSA. Trimming pared 4 bases from V and 3 bases from J, leaving 13 bases between. This CDR3 spans 14 amino acids. CDR3 loop: CASSYYARVYEQYF. CDR3 nucleotides: TGTGCCAGCAGCTACTACGCACGGGTCTACGAGCAGTACTTC. The full variable domain, completed using reference TRBV7-2 and TRBJ2-7, is GAGVSQSPSNKVTEKGKDVELRCDPISGHTALYWYRQSLGQGLEFLIYFQGNSAPDKSGLPSDRFSAERTGGSVSTLTIQRTQQEDSAVYLCASSYYARVYEQYFGPGTRLTVT.

The chain combines TRBV15 with TRBJ1-5; no firm D call. Germline V gene lookup returns CDR1 LNHNV and CDR2 YYDKDF (reference sequence). The V end lost 1 base, the J end lost 5 bases, and 9 bases lay between the germline ends. The CDR3 has 14 residues. The CDR3 region is CATSRAGGDQPQHF. For the CDR3, the DNA is TGTGCCACCAGCAGAGCGGGTGGCGATCAGCCCCAGCATTTT.

This rearrangement joins TRBV19 to TRBJ2-3, with TRBD2 identical over 11 bases. After removal of 4 bases from V and 2 bases from J, the junction contained 5 bases not matched to a gene. The CDR3 runs 16 residues. Germline CDR1 LNHDA, CDR2 SQIVND (reference sequence). The CDR3 region is CASSTLAGGLTDTQYF. Here the CDR3 DNA reads TGTGCCAGTAGTACTCTAGCGGGGGGCCTCACAGATACGCAGTATTTT.

V usage is TRBV7-3 and J usage is TRBJ2-3; 13 nucleotides line up with TRBD2. Trimming cost V 5 bases and J 4 bases; bases outside gene matches: 9. The CDR3 extends over 17 amino acids. Germline V gene sequence: CDR1 SGHTA, CDR2 FQGTGA. The CDR3 sequence is CASSTHPTSGGADTQYF. The DNA of the CDR3 is TGTGCCAGCAGCACCCACCCAACTAGCGGGGGGGCAGATACGCAGTATTTT.

The chain recombines TRBV6-5 with TRBJ2-3; a weak D match, TRBD1 (6 bases). V was cut by 6 bases and J by 2 bases, with 15 bases left in between. This CDR3 has 15 amino acids. Germline-derived CDR1 and CDR2 are MNHEY and SVGAGI. CDR3 region: CASRHGTRHTDTQYF. In nucleotides, the CDR3 is TGTGCCAGCAGACACGGGACAAGACACACAGATACGCAGTATTTT.

DNA for the CDR3: TGTGCCAGCAGCTTGGAGGTCAGGGGGTCTGAAGCTTTCTTT. Its translation: CASSLEVRGSEAFF. The chain carries TRBV5-6 and TRBJ1-1, with TRBD1 identical over 7 bases. CDR3 length: 14 residues. With 0 bases clipped from V and 6 bases from J, the junction kept 5 bases outside the gene matches. Germline lookup yields CDR1 SGHDT and CDR2 YYEEEE.

This CDR3 reads CASSEDIGSNYEQYF. For the CDR3, the DNA is TGTGCCAGCAGTGAAGATATTGGCAGTAACTACGAGCAGTACTTC. The J gene is TRBJ2-7, the V gene TRBV6-1; D not certain. Trimming removed 1 base at V and 3 bases at J, with 13 bases between. Germline V CDR1 and CDR2: MNHNS, SASEGT. The CDR3 has 15 amino acids.

V and J are TRBV10-3 and TRBJ2-1, with TRBD1 matching over 7 bases. The V gene's germline CDR1 is ENHRY and CDR2 SYGVKD. The CDR3 has 13 residues. V lost 11 bases and J lost 1; bases outside the gene matches: 5. The DNA of the CDR3 is TGTGCCCTCGACAGGGTGTCCTACAATGAGCAGTTCTTC. It encodes CALDRVSYNEQFF.

The chain couples TRBV20-1 to TRBJ2-1; 12 positions match TRBD2. The germline CDR1 and CDR2 sequences are DFQATT and SNEGSKA (reference sequence). V lost 2 bases and J lost 14; bases outside the gene matches: 1. The CDR3 contains 11 residues. The CDR3 loop is CSARLAGGEFF. The DNA of the CDR3 is TGCAGTGCTAGACTAGCGGGGGGGGAGTTCTTC.

This rearrangement joins TRBV2 to TRBJ1-4; D is unresolved. The V gene's germline CDR1 is SNHLY and CDR2 FYNNEI. This CDR3 is 15 amino acids long. The V gene lost 2 bases and the J gene lost 7 bases, with 14 bases spanning the gap. The CDR3 spells CASSERAYSGEKLFF. The CDR3 DNA is TGTGCCAGCAGTGAAAGAGCGTATTCGGGTGAAAAACTGTTTTTT.

The chain recombines TRBV10-3 with TRBJ1-2; 9 positions match TRBD1. The CDR3 length is 16 residues. After removal of 6 bases from V and 0 bases from J, the junction contained 8 bases not matched to a gene. Germline values: CDR1 ENHRY, CDR2 SYGVKD. The CDR3: CAISPQGAVANYGYTF. The CDR3 DNA is TGTGCCATCAGCCCACAGGGGGCGGTAGCTAACTATGGCTACACCTTC.

V and J are TRBV6-5 and TRBJ1-4, with no clear D. CDR1 is MNHEY and CDR2 is SVGAGI in the germline V gene. The CDR3 has 15 amino acids. Between the trimmed V and J ends, which lost 2 bases and 0 bases, there was a span of 7 bases. CDR3 sequence reads: CASSYGAATNEKLFF. The CDR3 bases are TGTGCCAGCAGTTACGGAGCAGCAACTAATGAAAAACTGTTTTTT.

This clone was seen only once. V gene TRBV5-1 combines with J gene TRBJ1-2, with 9 bases lining up with TRBD1. Germline V gene sequence: CDR1 SGHRS, CDR2 YFSETQ. V dropped 4 bases and J dropped 8; count of bases not matched to a gene: 9. The CDR3 runs to 14 residues. The chain's CDR3 is CASSPTGGERGYTF. The DNA for the CDR3 is TGCGCCAGCAGCCCAACAGGGGGCGAAAGGGGCTACACCTTC.

The chain couples TRBV19 to TRBJ1-2; D is perhaps TRBD1 (6 bases). CDR3 length: 15 amino acids. Germline V lookup: CDR1 LNHDA, CDR2 SQIVND (reference sequence). V was cut by 5 bases and J by 6 bases, with 19 bases left in between. The CDR3 spells CASSWGRAFENGYTF. The CDR3 DNA reads TGTGCCAGTAGTTGGGGGCGAGCCTTTGAGAATGGCTACACCTTC.

A word on this clone: Other DNA sequences in the same sample also yield this CDR3. The rearrangement links TRBV18 to TRBJ1-1; D remains ambiguous. The CDR3 sequence is 14 residues long. Trimming took 2 bases from V and 4 from J, leaving 11 bases between them. Germline-derived CDR1 and CDR2 are KGHSH and LQKENI. The DNA for the CDR3 is TGTGCCAGCTCACCAGATGGGGAGGGCACTGAAGCTTTCTTT. Translated: CASSPDGEGTEAFF. The full variable domain, in which reference TRBV18 and TRBJ1-1 provide the parts outside the CDR3, is NAGVMQNPRHLVRRRGQEARLRCSPMKGHSHVYWYRQLPEEGLKFMVYLQKENIIDESGMPKERFSAEFPKEGPSILRIQQVVRGDSAAYFCASSPDGEGTEAFFGQGTRLTVV.